This TCR beta chain was captured in a study of a mutant IDH1 vaccine in newly diagnosed glioma. Study-level information: Once 4-6 weeks had passed after radiotherapy alone, vaccination started, or it started with temozolomide cycles. Treated patients were approximately 60% male, 37.5% female, mean age approximately 42 years.

Per germline, CDR1 LNHDA and CDR2 SQIVND (reference sequence). This CDR3 has 18 residues. After removal of 5 bases from V and 5 bases from J, the junction contained 12 bases not matched to a gene. In the case of this clone: The antigen remains unidentified.

Clones were read by immunoSEQ multiplex PCR, and TCRdb kept only the in-frame ones, dropping some. Of roughly 40,000 clones in the sample, approximately 89% were seen once. Whole-study results and caveats: Pseudoprogression appeared unlinked to shifts in leading peripheral T cell clonotypes.

The sample's time point: week 5, during vaccination. Doses consisted of 300 ug of mutant IDH1 20-mer peptide each, paired with topical imiquimod. Newly diagnosed WHO grade 3 or 4 IDH1-mutant, ATRX-lost astrocytomas were identified in the donors. The V and J genes are TRBV19 and TRBJ2-5; 15 bases are shared with TRBD2. Sequences were derived from PBMCs, sampled from a glioma patient whose treatment included an IDH1 peptide vaccine. The receptor comes from a middle-aged man with glioma. CDR3 nucleotide sequence: TGTGCCAGTAGTGCGGGACTAGCGGGAGGCGGCTTATGGGAGACCCAGTACTTC. Its translation: CASSAGLAGGGLWETQYF.